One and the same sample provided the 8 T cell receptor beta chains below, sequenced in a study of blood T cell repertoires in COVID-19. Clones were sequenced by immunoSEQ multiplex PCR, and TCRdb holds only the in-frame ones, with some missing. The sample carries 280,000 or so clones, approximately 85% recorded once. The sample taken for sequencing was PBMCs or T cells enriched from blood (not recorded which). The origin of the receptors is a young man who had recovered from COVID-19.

The CDR3 is CASSFSSQGNTEAFF. The CDR3 coding sequence is TGTGCCAGCAGCTTTTCTTCTCAGGGGAACACTGAAGCTTTCTTT. The chain joins TRBV7-8 to TRBJ1-1; D might be TRBD1 (5 bases). Germline CDR1 is SGHVS and CDR2 is FQNEAQ. V dropped 3 bases and J dropped 1 base, with 12 bases sitting between them. The CDR3 loop spans 15 amino acids.

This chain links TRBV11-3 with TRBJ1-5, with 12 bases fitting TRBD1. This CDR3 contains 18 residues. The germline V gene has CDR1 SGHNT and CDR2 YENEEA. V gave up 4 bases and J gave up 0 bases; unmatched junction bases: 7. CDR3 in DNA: TGTGCCAGCAGCTGGGGACAGGGGGCAGCTTATAGCAATCAGCCCCAGCATTTT. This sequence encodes CASSWGQGAAYSNQPQHF. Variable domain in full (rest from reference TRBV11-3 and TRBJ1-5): EAGVVQSPRYKIIEKKQPVAFWCNPISGHNTLYWYLQNLGQGPELLIRYENEEAVDDSQLPKDRFSAERLKGVDSTLKIQPAELGDSAVYLCASSWGQGAAYSNQPQHFGDGTRLSIL.

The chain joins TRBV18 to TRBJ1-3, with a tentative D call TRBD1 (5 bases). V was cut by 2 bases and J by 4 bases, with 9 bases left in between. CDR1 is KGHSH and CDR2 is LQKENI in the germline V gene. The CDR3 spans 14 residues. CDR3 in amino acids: CASSPDGGGNTIYF. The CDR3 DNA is TGTGCCAGCTCACCAGACGGGGGAGGAAACACCATATATTTT.

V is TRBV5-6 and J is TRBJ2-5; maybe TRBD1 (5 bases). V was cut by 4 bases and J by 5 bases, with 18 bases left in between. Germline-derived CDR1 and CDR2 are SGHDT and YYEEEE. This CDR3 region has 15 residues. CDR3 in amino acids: CASSHDAGIRETQYF. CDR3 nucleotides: TGTGCCAGCAGCCATGACGCAGGGATTCGGGAGACCCAGTACTTC.

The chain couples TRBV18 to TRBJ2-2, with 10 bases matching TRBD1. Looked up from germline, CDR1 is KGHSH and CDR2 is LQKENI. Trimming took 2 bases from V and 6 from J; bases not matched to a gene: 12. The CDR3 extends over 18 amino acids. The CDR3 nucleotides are TGTGCCAGCTCACCAGAATTCTCGGACAGGGGGATGGCCGGGGAGCTGTTTTTT. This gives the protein CASSPEFSDRGMAGELFF.

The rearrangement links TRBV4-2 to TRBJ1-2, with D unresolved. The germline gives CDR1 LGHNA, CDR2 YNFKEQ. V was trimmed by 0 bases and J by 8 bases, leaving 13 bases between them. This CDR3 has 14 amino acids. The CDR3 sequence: CASSQESGFGGYTF. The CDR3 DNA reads TGTGCCAGCAGCCAAGAGAGCGGGTTCGGCGGCTACACCTTC.

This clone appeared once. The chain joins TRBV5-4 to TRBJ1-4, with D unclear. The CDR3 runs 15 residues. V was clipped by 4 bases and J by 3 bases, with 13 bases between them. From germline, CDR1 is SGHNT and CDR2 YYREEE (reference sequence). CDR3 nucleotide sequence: TGTGCCAGCAGCCCGCGAGAGGGAGCTAATGAAAAACTGTTTTTT. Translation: CASSPREGANEKLFF.

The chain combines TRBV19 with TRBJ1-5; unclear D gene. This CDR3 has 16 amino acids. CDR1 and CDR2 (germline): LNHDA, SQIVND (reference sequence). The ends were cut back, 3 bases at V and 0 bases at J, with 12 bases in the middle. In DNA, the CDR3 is TGTGCCAGTAGTATCCCCGGGGTCTATAGCAATCAGCCCCAGCATTTT. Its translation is CASSIPGVYSNQPQHF.